This T cell receptor beta chain was captured in a study of human T cells and chemical hapten exposure (dated by TCRdb to 2020 to 2022). About the investigation overall: For sensitization, 2% DPC in acetone was applied to a 2 cm by 2 cm area of upper inner arm skin. Patients additionally received weekly therapeutic DPC doses to the scalp throughout the roughly 25-week study period. Patch testing was performed on the upper back with Finn chambers containing 0.01% DPC, and the patch tests were scored after 6 days according to International Contact Dermatitis Research Group standards. Most of the patients in the cohort were female, and the cohort covered alopecia areata with under or over 50% scalp involvement, alopecia totalis and alopecia universalis. The libraries were sequenced as a pool, and the TCR yield per sample differed mostly because of small variations in library volumes within the pool. In alopecia patients, the study followed how the peripheral blood TCR repertoire changed in vivo over primary and secondary sensitization to diphenylcyclopropenone (DPC), a hapten. Patient blood was sampled pre-sensitization (week 0) and at 2, 6 and about 24 weeks after DPC sensitization. Twenty-nine alopecia patients provided blood for TCR sequencing at one to four time points (pre-sensitization, 2, 6 and 24 weeks).

The time point label for this specimen denotes: patch test 1, 2 weeks after DPC sensitization. The treatment or condition label on this specimen signifies: therapeutic diphenylcyclopropenone sensitization with weekly scalp DPC. At every patch-test visit, the blood draw took place before the patch test was put on. Patients were eligible if aged 18 to 70, diagnosed with alopecia and judged suitable for DPC therapy, and pregnant patients were excluded. Unfractionated whole blood was collected in Tempus Blood RNA tubes, and total RNA was extracted from that blood. The table lists this clonotype with many counts. The target of this receptor is not known. No much larger clonotype is one base removed from it; base qualities were not supplied. Libraries were made using RACE. Sequenced on a NextSeq 500. During library preparation, unique molecular identifiers were attached to individual cDNA molecules so that TCRs could be counted quantitatively and reproducibly. Each blood RNA sample was used to sequence both TCR alpha and TCR beta chains. Per the authors' processing: Samples had a median of 95,638 TCRs, with a range from roughly 20,000 to 690,600. The Decombinator software suite was used to annotate the V, J and CDR3 of the TCR reads. For the PS versus PT1 abundance plots, all samples were subsampled to the same number of TCRs (28,000). TCRs were defined as expanded if absent before sensitization and observed at least eight times at the 2-week time point. Through fastp at Q25 and MiXCR, TCRdb rebuilt clones from the public reads, retaining in-frame beta chains. Here each entry gathers all rows of one CDR3 protein and keeps the most common genes and DNA. TCRdb's processing, not the authors', yielded these V and J calls. The sample profile shows approximately 80,000 distinct CDR3 sequences; 7% to 8% of them were found once. Jointly, the top ten make up less than 2% of the sample.

Overall results and qualifications from the work: DPC sensitization did not change the number of TCRs with a frequency above 1 in 1000, and there was no evidence of changes in global repertoire structure. Because all patients had alopecia, a presumed autoimmune disease, the immune response of the patients might differ from that of healthy individuals. A positive correlation was found between the number of PT1 expanded TCRs and patch test score, with significance reached at thresholds 8, 16 and 32 but not 4. After repeated subsampling, changes were observed in the strength of the expansion versus patch-test correlation and in the threshold at which the correlation became significant. Significantly more large CDR3 similarity clusters were formed by expanded TCRs than by pre-sensitization or healthy control sets, consistent with antigen-driven responses.

The CDR3 runs 13 amino acids, cysteine and phenylalanine included. The kept DNA is CDR3 alone, 39 bases in frame from the first base. The germline V gene sets CDR1 to MNHEY and CDR2 to SVGAGI. V loses 3 bases of germline sequence and J loses 6 bases, and the interval between the two ends is 9 bases. The source is a woman in her thirties with alopecia areata. Some clones in this sample may be carry-over from other donors' samples. Source: whole blood, taken in connection with sensitization to the hapten diphenylcyclopropenone (DPC). The V and J genes are TRBV6-5 and TRBJ1-5; a confident D gene designation cannot be given. At the DNA level, the sequence is TGTGCCAGCAGTTATCGGATTCGTCAGCCCCAGCATTTT. This gives the protein CASSYRIRQPQHF.